Listed here is a single T cell receptor (beta chain). The sample is drawn from a study of blood T cell repertoires in COVID-19. The germline gives CDR1 ENHRY, CDR2 SYGVKD. Trimming removed 10 bases from V and 6 bases from J; junction bases left unmatched: 14. This CDR3 comprises 15 residues. TCRdb keeps only in-frame clones here, not all; method: immunoSEQ multiplex PCR. The sample contains over 400,000 clones, over 75% of which appear only once. The source material was peripheral blood. This clonotype was obtained from a human donor in a cohort sampled during active COVID-19. The chain is built from TRBV10-3 and TRBJ2-7; TRBD1 agrees at 11 bases. The CDR3 region has the DNA TGTGCCACCCGAGGGGGACAGGGGGTCAGCACCGAGCAGTACTTC. The encoded protein is CATRGGQGVSTEQYF.